The sequence of this T cell receptor (beta chain) was determined in a study of a mutant IDH1 vaccine in newly diagnosed glioma. Study-wide context: Most had both radiotherapy and temozolomide beforehand; others had only one.

V dropped 1 base and J dropped 8; count of bases not matched to a gene: 2. There are 13 residues in the CDR3. The germline V gene has CDR1 SGHAT and CDR2 FQNNGV. This clone occurred a few times. Specified time point: baseline, week 1 (first vaccination visit). Noted treatment: pre-vaccination baseline after standard-of-care therapy. Assay: immunoSEQ multiplex PCR; the TCRdb copy retains only in-frame clones and omits some. The sample has approximately 92,000 clones; around 77% are singletons. The material sequenced was PBMCs, taken from a glioma patient treated with radiotherapy, temozolomide or both. The receptor was derived from a man in his forties or fifties with glioma. The chain combines TRBV11-2 with TRBJ1-1; TRBD1 aligns across 9 bases. The CDR3 here is CASSLGDRAEAFF. CDR3 sequence (DNA): TGTGCCAGCAGCTTAGGGGACAGGGCCGAAGCTTTCTTT.